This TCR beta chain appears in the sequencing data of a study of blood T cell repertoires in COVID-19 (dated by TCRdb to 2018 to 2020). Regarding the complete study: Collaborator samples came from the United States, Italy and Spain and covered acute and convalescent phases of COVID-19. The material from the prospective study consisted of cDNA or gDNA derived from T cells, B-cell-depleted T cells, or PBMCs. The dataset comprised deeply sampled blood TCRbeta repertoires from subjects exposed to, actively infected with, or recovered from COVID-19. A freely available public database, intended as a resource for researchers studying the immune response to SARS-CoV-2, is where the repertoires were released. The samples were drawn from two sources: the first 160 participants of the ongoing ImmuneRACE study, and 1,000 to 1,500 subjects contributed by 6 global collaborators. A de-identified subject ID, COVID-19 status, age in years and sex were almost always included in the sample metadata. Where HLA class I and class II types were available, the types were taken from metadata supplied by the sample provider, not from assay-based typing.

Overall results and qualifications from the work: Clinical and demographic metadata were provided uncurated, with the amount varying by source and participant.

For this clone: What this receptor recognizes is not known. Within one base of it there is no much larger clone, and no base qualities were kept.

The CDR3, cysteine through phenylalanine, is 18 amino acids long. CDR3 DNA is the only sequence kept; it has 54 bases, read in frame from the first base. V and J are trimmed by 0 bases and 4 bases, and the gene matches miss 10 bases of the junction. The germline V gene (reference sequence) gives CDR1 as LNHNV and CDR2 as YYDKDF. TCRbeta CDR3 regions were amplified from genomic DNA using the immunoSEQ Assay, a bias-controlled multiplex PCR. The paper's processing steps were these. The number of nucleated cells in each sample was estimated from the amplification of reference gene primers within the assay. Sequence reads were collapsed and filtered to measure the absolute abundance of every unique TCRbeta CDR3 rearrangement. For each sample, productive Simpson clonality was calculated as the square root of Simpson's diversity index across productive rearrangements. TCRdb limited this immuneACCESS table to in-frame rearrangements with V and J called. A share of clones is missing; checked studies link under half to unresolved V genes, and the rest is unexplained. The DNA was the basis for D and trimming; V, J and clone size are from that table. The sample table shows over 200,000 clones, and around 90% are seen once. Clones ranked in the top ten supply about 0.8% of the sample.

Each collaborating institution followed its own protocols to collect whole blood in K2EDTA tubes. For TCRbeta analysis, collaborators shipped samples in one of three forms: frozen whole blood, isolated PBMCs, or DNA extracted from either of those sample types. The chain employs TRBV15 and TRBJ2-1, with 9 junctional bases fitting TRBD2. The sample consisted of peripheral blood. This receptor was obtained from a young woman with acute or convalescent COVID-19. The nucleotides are TGTGCCACCAGCAGAGATCTTCCCAGACTAGCGGTATACAATGAGCAGTTCTTC. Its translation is CATSRDLPRLAVYNEQFF.